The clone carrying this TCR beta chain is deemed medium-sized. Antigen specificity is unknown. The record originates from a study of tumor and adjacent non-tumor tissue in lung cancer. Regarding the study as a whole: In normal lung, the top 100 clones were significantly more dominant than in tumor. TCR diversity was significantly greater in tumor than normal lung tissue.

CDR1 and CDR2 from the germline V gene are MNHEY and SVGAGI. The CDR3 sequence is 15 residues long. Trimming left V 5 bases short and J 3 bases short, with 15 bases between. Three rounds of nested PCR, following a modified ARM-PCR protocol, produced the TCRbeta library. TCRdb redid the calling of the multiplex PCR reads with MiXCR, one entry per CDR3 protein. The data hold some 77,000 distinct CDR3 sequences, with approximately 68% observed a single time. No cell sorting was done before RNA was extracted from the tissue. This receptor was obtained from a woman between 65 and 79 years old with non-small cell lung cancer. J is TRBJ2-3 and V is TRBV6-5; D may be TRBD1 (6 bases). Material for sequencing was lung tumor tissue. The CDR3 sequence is CASSNKQGPTDTQYF. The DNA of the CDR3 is TGTGCCAGCAGTAACAAACAGGGACCGACAGATACGCAGTATTTT.